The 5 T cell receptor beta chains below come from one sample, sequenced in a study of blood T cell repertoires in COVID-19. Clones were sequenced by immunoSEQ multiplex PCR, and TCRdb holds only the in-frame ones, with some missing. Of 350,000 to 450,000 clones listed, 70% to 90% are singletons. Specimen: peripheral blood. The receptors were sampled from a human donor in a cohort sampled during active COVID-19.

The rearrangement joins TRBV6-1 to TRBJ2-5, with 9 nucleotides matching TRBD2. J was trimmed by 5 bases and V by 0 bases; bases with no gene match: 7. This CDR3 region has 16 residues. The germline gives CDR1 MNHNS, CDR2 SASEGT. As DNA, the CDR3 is TGTGCCAGCAGTGAAGCCTCCGCGGGGGGGCCGGAGACCCAGTACTTC. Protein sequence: CASSEASAGGPETQYF.

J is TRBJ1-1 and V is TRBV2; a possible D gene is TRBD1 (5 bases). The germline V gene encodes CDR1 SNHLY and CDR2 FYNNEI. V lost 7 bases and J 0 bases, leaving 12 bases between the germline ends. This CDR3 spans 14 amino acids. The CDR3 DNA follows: TGTGCCAGCATGGGGCGGCGCCTGAACACTGAAGCTTTCTTT. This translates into CASMGRRLNTEAFF.

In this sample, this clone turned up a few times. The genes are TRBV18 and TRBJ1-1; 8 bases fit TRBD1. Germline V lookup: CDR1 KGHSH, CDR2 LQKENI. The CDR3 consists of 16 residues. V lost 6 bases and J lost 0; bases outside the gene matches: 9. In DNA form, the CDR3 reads TGTGCCAGCTCGGGACAGGTAGGACGCCTGAACACTGAAGCTTTCTTT. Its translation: CASSGQVGRLNTEAFF.

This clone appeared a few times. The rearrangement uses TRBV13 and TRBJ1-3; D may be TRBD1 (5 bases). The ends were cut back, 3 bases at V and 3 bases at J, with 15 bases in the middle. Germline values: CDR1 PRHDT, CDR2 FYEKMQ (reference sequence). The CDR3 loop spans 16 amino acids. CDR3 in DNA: TGTGCCAGCAGCTTTTCAGGGCCCACAGGTGGAAACACCATATATTTT. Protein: CASSFSGPTGGNTIYF.

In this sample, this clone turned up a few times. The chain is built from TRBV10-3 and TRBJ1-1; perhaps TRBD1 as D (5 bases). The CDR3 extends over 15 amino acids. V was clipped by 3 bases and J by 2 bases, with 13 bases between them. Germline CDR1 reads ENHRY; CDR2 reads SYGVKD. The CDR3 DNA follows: TGTGCCATCAGTGATAGGGGCAGATTAAACACTGAAGCTTTCTTT. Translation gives CAISDRGRLNTEAFF.